This T cell receptor (beta chain) was captured by sequencing in a study of T cell responses to AZD1222 COVID-19 vaccine. For the study at large: Pooled samples include second doses given at about 4 or 12 weeks.

The V end lost 2 bases, the J end lost 13 bases, and 14 bases lay between the germline ends. The length of the CDR3 is 12 residues. The germline V gene has CDR1 MNHEY and CDR2 SVGEGT. TCRdb's copy holds only in-frame clones and misses some; the assay was immunoSEQ multiplex PCR. The repertoire holds about 120,000 clones, with approximately 85% as singletons. The starting material was peripheral blood, obtained on day 0 of AZD1222 vaccination. The chain joins TRBV6-2 or TRBV6-3 to TRBJ1-2, with a possible D match to TRBD1 (5 bases). This TCR came from an adult in good health. As DNA, the CDR3 is TGTGCCAGCAGTTACGGGGACGGAGCTGTCACCTTC. Translation gives CASSYGDGAVTF.